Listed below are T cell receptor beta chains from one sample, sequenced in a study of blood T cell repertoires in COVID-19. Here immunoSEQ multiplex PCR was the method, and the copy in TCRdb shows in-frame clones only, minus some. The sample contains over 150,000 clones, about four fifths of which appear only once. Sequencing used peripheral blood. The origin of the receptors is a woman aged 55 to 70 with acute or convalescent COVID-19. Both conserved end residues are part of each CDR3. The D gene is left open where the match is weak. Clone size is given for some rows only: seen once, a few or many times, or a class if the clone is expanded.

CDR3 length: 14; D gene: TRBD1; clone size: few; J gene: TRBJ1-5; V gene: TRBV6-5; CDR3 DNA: TGTGCCAGCAGAACCGGGACAGGGTATCAGCCCCAGCATTTT; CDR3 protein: CASRTGTGYQPQHF
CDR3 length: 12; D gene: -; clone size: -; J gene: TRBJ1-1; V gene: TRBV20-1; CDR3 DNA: TGCAGTGCGAGTCGGGATTTCGCTGAAGCTTTCTTT; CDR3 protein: CSASRDFAEAFF
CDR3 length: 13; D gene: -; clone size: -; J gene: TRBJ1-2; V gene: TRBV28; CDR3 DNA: TGTGCCAGCAGTTACCGGAGGACGGTAGGCTACACCTTC; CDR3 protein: CASSYRRTVGYTF
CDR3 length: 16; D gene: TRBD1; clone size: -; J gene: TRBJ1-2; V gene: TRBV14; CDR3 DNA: TGTGCCAGCAGCCAAGATCGAGAGACAGGGAAACGGGGCTACACCTTC; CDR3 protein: CASSQDRETGKRGYTF
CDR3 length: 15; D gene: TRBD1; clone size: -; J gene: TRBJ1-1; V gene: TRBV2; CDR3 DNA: TGTGCCAGCAGTGAAAGGGGTGCAGGGGGAAGTATTACTTTCTTT; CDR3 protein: CASSERGAGGSITFF
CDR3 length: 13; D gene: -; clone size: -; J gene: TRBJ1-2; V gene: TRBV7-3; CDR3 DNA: TGTGCCAGCAGCTTTCGACAGGACTATGGCTACACCTTC; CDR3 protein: CASSFRQDYGYTF
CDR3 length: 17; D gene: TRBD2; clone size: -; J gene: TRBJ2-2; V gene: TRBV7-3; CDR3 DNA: TGTGCCAGCAGCCCCTCCAGCGGGGGGTCGGGGACCGGGGAGCTGTTTTTT; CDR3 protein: CASSPSSGGSGTGELFF
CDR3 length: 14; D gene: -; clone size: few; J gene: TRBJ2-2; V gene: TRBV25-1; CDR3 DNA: TGTGCCAGCAGTGAGCGGACGAACACCGGGGAGCTGTTTTTT; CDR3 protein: CASSERTNTGELFF
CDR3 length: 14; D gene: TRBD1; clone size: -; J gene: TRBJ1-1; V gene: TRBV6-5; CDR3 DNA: TGTGCCAGCAGACGACAGGGGTTGAACACTGAAGCTTTCTTT; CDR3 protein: CASRRQGLNTEAFF
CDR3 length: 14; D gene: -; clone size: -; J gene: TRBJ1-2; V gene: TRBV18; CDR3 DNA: TGTGCCAGCTCACCATATGGGGGGGAGGACGGCTACACCTTC; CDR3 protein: CASSPYGGEDGYTF
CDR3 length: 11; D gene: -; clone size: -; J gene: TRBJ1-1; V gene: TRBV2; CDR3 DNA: TGTGCCAGCAGTGTTGAGGGTGAAGCTTTCTTT; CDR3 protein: CASSVEGEAFF
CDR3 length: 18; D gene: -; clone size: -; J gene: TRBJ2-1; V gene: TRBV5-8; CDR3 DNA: TGTGCCAGCACCCCGCTGGAGAGGGCCCTTCCCGCCTACAATGAGCAGTTCTTC; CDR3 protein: CASTPLERALPAYNEQFF
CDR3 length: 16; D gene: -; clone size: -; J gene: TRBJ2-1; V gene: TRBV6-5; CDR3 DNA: TGTGCCAGCAGTTACTCGATGGGGGGTAGGGGTAATGAGCAGTTCTTC; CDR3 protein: CASSYSMGGRGNEQFF
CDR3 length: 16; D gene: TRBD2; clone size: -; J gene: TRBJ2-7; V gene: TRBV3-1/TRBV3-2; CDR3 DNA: TGTGCCAGCAGTCGGGGAGGGGCGGGCGACCCCTACGAGCAGTACTTC; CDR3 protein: CASSRGGAGDPYEQYF
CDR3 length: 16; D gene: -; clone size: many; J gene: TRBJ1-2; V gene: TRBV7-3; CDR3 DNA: TGTGCCAGCAGCTTACAGCAGGCAGGGGTTGACTATGGCTACACCTTC; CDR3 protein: CASSLQQAGVDYGYTF
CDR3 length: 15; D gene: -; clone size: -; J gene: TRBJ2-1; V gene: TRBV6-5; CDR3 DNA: TGTGCCAGCAGAACCCGGGACCAGGGGAGAAATGAGCAGTTCTTC; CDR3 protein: CASRTRDQGRNEQFF
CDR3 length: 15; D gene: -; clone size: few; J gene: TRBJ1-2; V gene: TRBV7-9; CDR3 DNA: TGTGCCAGCAGCTTACGGCAGGCGCGCGACTATGGCTACACCTTC; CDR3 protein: CASSLRQARDYGYTF
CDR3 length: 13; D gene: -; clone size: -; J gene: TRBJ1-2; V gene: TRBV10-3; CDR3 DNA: TGTGCCATCAGAAGGACAGAAGATTATGGCTACACCTTC; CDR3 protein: CAIRRTEDYGYTF
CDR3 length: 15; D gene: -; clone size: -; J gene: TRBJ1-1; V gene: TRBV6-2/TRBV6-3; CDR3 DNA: TGTGCCAGCACCCCGCGGGGGGAGCCGAACACTGAAGCTTTCTTT; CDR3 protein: CASTPRGEPNTEAFF
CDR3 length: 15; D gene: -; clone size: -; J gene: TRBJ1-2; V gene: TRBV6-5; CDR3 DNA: TGTGCCAGCAGCGGGGGGGATACCGCTAACTATGGCTACACCTTC; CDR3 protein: CASSGGDTANYGYTF
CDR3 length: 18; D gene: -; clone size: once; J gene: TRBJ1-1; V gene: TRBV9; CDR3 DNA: TGTGCCAGCAGCAACTCCCTATTTGGAGGGAGAGCGGACACTGAAGCTTTCTTT; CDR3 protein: CASSNSLFGGRADTEAFF
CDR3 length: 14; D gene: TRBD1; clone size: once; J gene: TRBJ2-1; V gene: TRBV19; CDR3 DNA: TGTGCCAGTAGTATGGACAGGGGGCTAGGTGAGCAGTTCTTC; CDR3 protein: CASSMDRGLGEQFF
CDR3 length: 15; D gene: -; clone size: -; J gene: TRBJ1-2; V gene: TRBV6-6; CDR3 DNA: TGTGCCAGCAGTCGGGGGGCCCTATATAACTATGGCTACACCTTC; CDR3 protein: CASSRGALYNYGYTF
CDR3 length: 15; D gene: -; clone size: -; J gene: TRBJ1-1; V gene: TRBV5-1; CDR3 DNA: TGCGCCAGCACCGAGGGGGACCGCCCAAACACTGAAGCTTTCTTT; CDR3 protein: CASTEGDRPNTEAFF
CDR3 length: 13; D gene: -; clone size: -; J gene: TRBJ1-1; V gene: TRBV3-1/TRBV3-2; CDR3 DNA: TGTGCCAGCAGCCAAGGGTTGCGGACTGAAGCTTTCTTT; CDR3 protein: CASSQGLRTEAFF
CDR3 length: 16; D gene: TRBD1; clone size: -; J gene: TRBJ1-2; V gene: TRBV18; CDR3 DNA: TGTGCCAGCTCACCGTCGACAGGGCGAGGAAACTATGGCTACACCTTC; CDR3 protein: CASSPSTGRGNYGYTF
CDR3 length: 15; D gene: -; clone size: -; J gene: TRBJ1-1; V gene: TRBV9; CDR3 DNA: TGTGCCAGCAGCGTAGGGGGGAGGTTTAACACTGAAGCTTTCTTT; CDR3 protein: CASSVGGRFNTEAFF
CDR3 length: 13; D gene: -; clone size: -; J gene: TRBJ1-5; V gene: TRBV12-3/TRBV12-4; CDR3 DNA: TGTGCCAGCCGGCGGACAGTCGGTCAGCCCCAGCATTTT; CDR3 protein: CASRRTVGQPQHF
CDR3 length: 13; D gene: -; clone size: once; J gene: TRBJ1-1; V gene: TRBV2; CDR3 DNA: TGTGCCAGTCGGGCCTTCGGGGTCACTGAAGCTTTCTTT; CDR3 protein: CASRAFGVTEAFF
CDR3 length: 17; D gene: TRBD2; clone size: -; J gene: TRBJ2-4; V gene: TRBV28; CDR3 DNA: TGTGCCAGCAGTGAGACTAGCGGGGGGTTAGCCAAAAACATTCAGTACTTC; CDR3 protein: CASSETSGGLAKNIQYF
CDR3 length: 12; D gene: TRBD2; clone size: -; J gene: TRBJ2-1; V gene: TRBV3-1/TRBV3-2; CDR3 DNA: TGTGCCAGCAGCACTTATAGCGGGGTCCAGTTCTTC; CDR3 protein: CASSTYSGVQFF
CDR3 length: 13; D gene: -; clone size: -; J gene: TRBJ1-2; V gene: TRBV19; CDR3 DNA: TGTGCCAGTAGTATCCAGGCTAACTATGGCTACACCTTC; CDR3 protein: CASSIQANYGYTF
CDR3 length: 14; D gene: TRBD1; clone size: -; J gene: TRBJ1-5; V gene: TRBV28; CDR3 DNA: TGTGCCAGCAGTCCCAGACAGGGAACAAAGCCCCAGCATTTT; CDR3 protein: CASSPRQGTKPQHF
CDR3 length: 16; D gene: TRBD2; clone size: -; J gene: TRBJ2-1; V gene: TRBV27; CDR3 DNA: TGTGCCAGCAGTTCTTTAGCGGGGGGGACCTACAATGAGCAGTTCTTC; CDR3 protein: CASSSLAGGTYNEQFF
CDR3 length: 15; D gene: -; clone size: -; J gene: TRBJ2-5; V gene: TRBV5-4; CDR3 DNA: TGTGCCAGCAGCCTCCGGTTGGGGGGGGCAGAGACCCAGTACTTC; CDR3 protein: CASSLRLGGAETQYF